This T cell receptor beta chain appears in the sequencing data of a study of control samples from healthy donors and cancer patients. Sequenced by immunoSEQ multiplex PCR; TCRdb stores in-frame clones only, minus some. The table lists approximately 83,000 clones, approximately 93% of them singletons. The CDR3 runs 14 residues. This receptor was obtained from a young woman in good health. Material for sequencing was blood. This chain connects TRBV12-1 to TRBJ1-3; TRBD1, the D gene given by the table, was not confirmed from the DNA. TRBV12-1 is an annotated pseudogene. The CDR3 here is CASSFAQGKDTIYF. CDR3 in DNA: TGTGCCAGCAGCTTTGCCCAGGGGAAGGACACCATATATTTT.